The 5 T cell receptor beta chains below were found in one sample sequenced in a study of OX40 agonist ivuxolimab in advanced cancers. Generated by immunoSEQ multiplex PCR, the TCRdb table keeps only in-frame clones and is missing some. This sample has around 62,000 clones, with about nine tenths found just once. The sequencing here drew on CD4+ or CD8+ T cells sorted from blood, taken in a trial of the OX40 agonist ivuxolimab. The receptors were sampled from an adult with an advanced solid tumor such as melanoma, head and neck, liver or kidney cancer.

The V and J genes are TRBV5-1 and TRBJ2-5; D remains ambiguous. Germline-derived CDR1 and CDR2 are SGHRS and YFSETQ. Trimming removed 2 bases at V and 4 bases at J, with 9 bases between. CDR3 length equals 13 residues. CDR3 sequence reads: CASSLKAIETQYF. DNA of the CDR3: TGCGCCAGCAGCTTAAAGGCGATAGAGACCCAGTACTTC. The full variable domain, its missing parts supplied by reference TRBV5-1 and TRBJ2-5, is KAGVTQTPRYLIKTRGQQVTLSCSPISGHRSVSWYQQTPGQGLQFLFEYFSETQRNKGNFPGRFSGRQFSNSRSEMNVSTLELGDSALYLCASSLKAIETQYFGPGTRLLVL.

This clone was found once. V usage is TRBV19 and J usage is TRBJ1-6; tentative D call: TRBD1 (5 bases). Germline-derived CDR1 and CDR2 are LNHDA and SQIVND (reference sequence). V gave up 3 bases and J gave up 0 bases, with 12 bases separating them. The CDR3 is made up of 17 amino acids. The chain's CDR3 is CASSMESGSSYNSPLHF. CDR3 coding DNA: TGTGCCAGTAGTATGGAATCAGGGAGCTCCTATAATTCACCCCTCCACTTT.

The CDR3 DNA reads as TGTGCCAGCAGCCAAGCACTTGGACTAGCGGGGGGGTCCTACAATGAGCAGTTCTTC. Protein: CASSQALGLAGGSYNEQFF. The rearrangement joins TRBV14 to TRBJ2-1; 15 bases align to TRBD2. This CDR3 comprises 19 residues. CDR1 is SGHDN, CDR2 FVKESK, per germline. V was clipped by 1 base and J by 1 base; unmatched bases: 5.

This chain links TRBV5-8 with TRBJ1-4, with unresolved D. Germline CDR1 and CDR2: SGHTS and YDEGEE. Trimming pared 2 bases from V and 2 bases from J, leaving 13 bases between. The CDR3 totals 16 residues. The CDR3 region is CASSLGRKATNEKLFF. CDR3 coding DNA: TGTGCCAGCAGCTTAGGGCGGAAGGCGACTAATGAAAAACTGTTTTTT.

J is TRBJ1-6 and V is TRBV7-9, with D hard to call. Germline CDR1 is SEHNR and CDR2 is FQNEAQ (reference sequence). CDR3 length equals 11 residues. The V and J ends lost 4 bases and 8 bases respectively, with 3 bases between them. CDR3 region: CASSSDSPLHF. In nucleotides, the CDR3 is TGTGCCAGCAGCTCCGATTCACCCCTCCACTTT.